The rows below give T cell receptor beta chains drawn from one sample of a study of beta chain features in type 1 diabetes. Assay: immunoSEQ multiplex PCR; the TCRdb copy retains only in-frame clones and omits some. Of about 210,000 clones listed, 9.5% to 13% were seen once; the top ten hold 1% to 1.5%. The source material was central memory CD4+ T cells from blood. The receptors stem from a man aged 18 to 29 in good health. The CDR3 runs from the conserved cysteine through the conserved F or W. Each record gives: D gene, clone size, J gene, V gene, CDR3 protein, CDR3 DNA. D genes are given only for firm matches. The size field is filled for only some rows; it gives once, few, many or a size class.

d_call: .; clone_size: .; j_call: TRBJ2-1; v_call: TRBV9; cdr3_aa: CASSVGTWVSNEQFF; cdr3_nt: TGTGCCAGCAGCGTAGGGACCTGGGTTTCCAATGAGCAGTTCTTC
d_call: .; clone_size: .; j_call: TRBJ2-7; v_call: TRBV7-9; cdr3_aa: CASSSQARTQYEQYF; cdr3_nt: TGTGCCAGCAGCTCCCAGGCCCGGACCCAATACGAGCAGTACTTC
d_call: TRBD2; clone_size: .; j_call: TRBJ2-1; v_call: TRBV28; cdr3_aa: CASSSPRGTSGPIYNEQFF; cdr3_nt: TGTGCCAGCAGTTCGCCCCGAGGGACTAGCGGACCGATATACAATGAGCAGTTCTTC
d_call: TRBD1; clone_size: few; j_call: TRBJ2-2; v_call: TRBV30; cdr3_aa: CAWQGARDTGELFF; cdr3_nt: TGTGCCTGGCAGGGGGCTCGGGACACCGGGGAGCTGTTTTTT
d_call: .; clone_size: many; j_call: TRBJ1-3; v_call: TRBV6-1; cdr3_aa: CASSNGLPFDTIYF; cdr3_nt: TGTGCCAGCAGTAATGGACTCCCTTTTGACACCATATATTTT
d_call: TRBD1; clone_size: .; j_call: TRBJ1-5; v_call: TRBV30; cdr3_aa: CAWSETGRRQPQHF; cdr3_nt: TGTGCCTGGAGTGAGACAGGGAGGAGGCAGCCCCAGCATTTT
d_call: TRBD2; clone_size: few; j_call: TRBJ2-2; v_call: TRBV11-2; cdr3_aa: CASSYGLAGVGGELFF; cdr3_nt: TGTGCCAGCAGCTATGGACTAGCGGGAGTCGGTGGGGAGCTGTTTTTT
d_call: .; clone_size: .; j_call: TRBJ2-1; v_call: TRBV9; cdr3_aa: CASSEGISAIYNEQFF; cdr3_nt: TGTGCCAGCAGCGAGGGAATAAGCGCTATCTACAATGAGCAGTTCTTC
d_call: .; clone_size: .; j_call: TRBJ2-1; v_call: TRBV9; cdr3_aa: CASSVNWAPSGEQFF; cdr3_nt: TGTGCCAGCAGCGTTAATTGGGCGCCGAGCGGCGAGCAGTTCTTC
d_call: TRBD1; clone_size: few; j_call: TRBJ2-2; v_call: TRBV28; cdr3_aa: CASRPIRTGGTGELFF; cdr3_nt: TGTGCCAGCAGACCAATTCGGACAGGAGGCACCGGGGAGCTGTTTTTT
d_call: .; clone_size: few; j_call: TRBJ1-1; v_call: TRBV2; cdr3_aa: CASSVPPGTVNTEAFF; cdr3_nt: TGTGCCAGCAGTGTCCCCCCCGGGACGGTGAACACTGAAGCTTTCTTT
d_call: .; clone_size: .; j_call: TRBJ2-5; v_call: TRBV9; cdr3_aa: CASSVGQTPSGTQYF; cdr3_nt: TGTGCCAGCAGCGTAGGGCAGACCCCGAGCGGGACCCAGTACTTC
d_call: TRBD2; clone_size: .; j_call: TRBJ2-7; v_call: TRBV5-4; cdr3_aa: CASSPLASGLEEQYF; cdr3_nt: TGTGCCAGCAGCCCCCTGGCTAGCGGTCTTGAGGAGCAGTACTTC
d_call: TRBD1; clone_size: .; j_call: TRBJ1-2; v_call: TRBV5-4; cdr3_aa: CASSLRTGSYGYTF; cdr3_nt: TGTGCCAGCAGCCTGCGGACAGGGAGCTATGGCTACACCTTC
d_call: TRBD1; clone_size: .; j_call: TRBJ2-3; v_call: TRBV5-1; cdr3_aa: CASSFGQGTDTQYF; cdr3_nt: TGCGCCAGCAGCTTTGGACAGGGCACAGATACGCAGTATTTT
d_call: .; clone_size: .; j_call: TRBJ2-7; v_call: TRBV7-2; cdr3_aa: CASSLFPYSYEQYF; cdr3_nt: TGTGCCAGCAGCTTATTTCCCTACAGCTACGAGCAGTACTTC
d_call: .; clone_size: few; j_call: TRBJ2-5; v_call: TRBV7-3; cdr3_aa: CASSPRYQETQYF; cdr3_nt: TGTGCCAGCAGCCCCCGGTACCAAGAGACCCAGTACTTC
d_call: TRBD1; clone_size: few; j_call: TRBJ2-7; v_call: TRBV9; cdr3_aa: CASSVDPGGYDYEQYF; cdr3_nt: TGTGCCAGCAGCGTAGATCCAGGGGGTTATGACTACGAGCAGTACTTC
d_call: .; clone_size: few; j_call: TRBJ2-1; v_call: TRBV6-1; cdr3_aa: CASSVTIGSYNEQFF; cdr3_nt: TGTGCCAGCAGTGTGACTATCGGGAGTTACAATGAGCAGTTCTTC
d_call: TRBD1; clone_size: .; j_call: TRBJ2-6; v_call: TRBV10-3; cdr3_aa: CAISESTGTGSPGANVLTF; cdr3_nt: TGTGCCATCAGTGAGTCAACCGGGACAGGGTCCCCTGGGGCCAACGTCCTGACTTTC
d_call: TRBD1; clone_size: .; j_call: TRBJ2-1; v_call: TRBV12-5; cdr3_aa: CASGADRANEQFF; cdr3_nt: TGTGCTAGTGGAGCCGACAGGGCAAATGAGCAGTTCTTC
d_call: TRBD2; clone_size: many; j_call: TRBJ2-3; v_call: TRBV11-2; cdr3_aa: CASSLDKRTSGTDTQYF; cdr3_nt: TGTGCCAGCAGCTTAGATAAACGGACTAGCGGTACAGATACGCAGTATTTT
d_call: .; clone_size: .; j_call: TRBJ2-5; v_call: TRBV15; cdr3_aa: CATSRDRKQRETQYF; cdr3_nt: TGTGCCACCAGCAGAGATCGGAAACAGCGAGAGACCCAGTACTTC
d_call: .; clone_size: .; j_call: TRBJ1-2; v_call: TRBV4-3; cdr3_aa: CASSQALGTGYTF; cdr3_nt: TGCGCCAGCAGCCAAGCTTTAGGGACCGGCTACACCTTC
d_call: .; clone_size: few; j_call: TRBJ2-3; v_call: TRBV7-6; cdr3_aa: CASSFQGGPFTDTQYF; cdr3_nt: TGTGCCAGCAGCTTCCAGGGCGGGCCTTTCACAGATACGCAGTATTTT
d_call: .; clone_size: .; j_call: TRBJ2-2; v_call: TRBV7-2; cdr3_aa: CASSLLPPGSANTGELFF; cdr3_nt: TGTGCCAGCAGCTTACTCCCCCCAGGATCCGCGAACACCGGGGAGCTGTTTTTT
d_call: TRBD1; clone_size: .; j_call: TRBJ2-2; v_call: TRBV7-9; cdr3_aa: CARESGTGNTGELFF; cdr3_nt: TGTGCCAGGGAATCCGGGACAGGAAACACCGGGGAGCTGTTTTTT
d_call: TRBD2; clone_size: .; j_call: TRBJ2-1; v_call: TRBV14; cdr3_aa: CASSFRTRGNEQFF; cdr3_nt: TGTGCCAGCAGCTTCCGGACTAGAGGGAATGAGCAGTTCTTC
d_call: .; clone_size: few; j_call: TRBJ2-5; v_call: TRBV15; cdr3_aa: CATSRVEETQYF; cdr3_nt: TGTGCCACCAGCAGGGTAGAAGAGACCCAGTACTTC
d_call: TRBD1; clone_size: .; j_call: TRBJ2-1; v_call: TRBV30; cdr3_aa: CAWSVLGTGGFNEQFF; cdr3_nt: TGTGCCTGGAGTGTACTGGGGACAGGGGGCTTCAATGAGCAGTTCTTC
d_call: TRBD2; clone_size: few; j_call: TRBJ2-1; v_call: TRBV6-5; cdr3_aa: CASSYAGLAVYNEQFF; cdr3_nt: TGTGCCAGCAGTTATGCGGGACTAGCGGTTTACAATGAGCAGTTCTTC
d_call: .; clone_size: few; j_call: TRBJ1-1; v_call: TRBV7-8; cdr3_aa: CASSLLGARDGTEAFF; cdr3_nt: TGTGCCAGCAGCTTACTGGGGGCGCGGGATGGCACTGAAGCTTTCTTT
d_call: .; clone_size: .; j_call: TRBJ2-7; v_call: TRBV29-1; cdr3_aa: CSVGSYEQYF; cdr3_nt: TGCAGCGTTGGAAGTTACGAGCAGTACTTC
d_call: .; clone_size: few; j_call: TRBJ1-1; v_call: TRBV30; cdr3_aa: CAWSVQGLRTEAFF; cdr3_nt: TGTGCCTGGAGTGTACAGGGTTTGAGGACTGAAGCTTTCTTT
d_call: .; clone_size: few; j_call: TRBJ2-1; v_call: TRBV20-1; cdr3_aa: CSAESGWEQFF; cdr3_nt: TGCAGTGCTGAGAGTGGCTGGGAGCAGTTCTTC
d_call: .; clone_size: .; j_call: TRBJ2-7; v_call: TRBV9; cdr3_aa: CASSVLGTGEQYF; cdr3_nt: TGTGCCAGCAGCGTATTAGGGACCGGCGAGCAGTACTTC
d_call: .; clone_size: .; j_call: TRBJ1-1; v_call: TRBV5-6; cdr3_aa: CASSLVQGNTEAFF; cdr3_nt: TGTGCCAGCAGCTTGGTCCAGGGGAACACTGAAGCTTTCTTT